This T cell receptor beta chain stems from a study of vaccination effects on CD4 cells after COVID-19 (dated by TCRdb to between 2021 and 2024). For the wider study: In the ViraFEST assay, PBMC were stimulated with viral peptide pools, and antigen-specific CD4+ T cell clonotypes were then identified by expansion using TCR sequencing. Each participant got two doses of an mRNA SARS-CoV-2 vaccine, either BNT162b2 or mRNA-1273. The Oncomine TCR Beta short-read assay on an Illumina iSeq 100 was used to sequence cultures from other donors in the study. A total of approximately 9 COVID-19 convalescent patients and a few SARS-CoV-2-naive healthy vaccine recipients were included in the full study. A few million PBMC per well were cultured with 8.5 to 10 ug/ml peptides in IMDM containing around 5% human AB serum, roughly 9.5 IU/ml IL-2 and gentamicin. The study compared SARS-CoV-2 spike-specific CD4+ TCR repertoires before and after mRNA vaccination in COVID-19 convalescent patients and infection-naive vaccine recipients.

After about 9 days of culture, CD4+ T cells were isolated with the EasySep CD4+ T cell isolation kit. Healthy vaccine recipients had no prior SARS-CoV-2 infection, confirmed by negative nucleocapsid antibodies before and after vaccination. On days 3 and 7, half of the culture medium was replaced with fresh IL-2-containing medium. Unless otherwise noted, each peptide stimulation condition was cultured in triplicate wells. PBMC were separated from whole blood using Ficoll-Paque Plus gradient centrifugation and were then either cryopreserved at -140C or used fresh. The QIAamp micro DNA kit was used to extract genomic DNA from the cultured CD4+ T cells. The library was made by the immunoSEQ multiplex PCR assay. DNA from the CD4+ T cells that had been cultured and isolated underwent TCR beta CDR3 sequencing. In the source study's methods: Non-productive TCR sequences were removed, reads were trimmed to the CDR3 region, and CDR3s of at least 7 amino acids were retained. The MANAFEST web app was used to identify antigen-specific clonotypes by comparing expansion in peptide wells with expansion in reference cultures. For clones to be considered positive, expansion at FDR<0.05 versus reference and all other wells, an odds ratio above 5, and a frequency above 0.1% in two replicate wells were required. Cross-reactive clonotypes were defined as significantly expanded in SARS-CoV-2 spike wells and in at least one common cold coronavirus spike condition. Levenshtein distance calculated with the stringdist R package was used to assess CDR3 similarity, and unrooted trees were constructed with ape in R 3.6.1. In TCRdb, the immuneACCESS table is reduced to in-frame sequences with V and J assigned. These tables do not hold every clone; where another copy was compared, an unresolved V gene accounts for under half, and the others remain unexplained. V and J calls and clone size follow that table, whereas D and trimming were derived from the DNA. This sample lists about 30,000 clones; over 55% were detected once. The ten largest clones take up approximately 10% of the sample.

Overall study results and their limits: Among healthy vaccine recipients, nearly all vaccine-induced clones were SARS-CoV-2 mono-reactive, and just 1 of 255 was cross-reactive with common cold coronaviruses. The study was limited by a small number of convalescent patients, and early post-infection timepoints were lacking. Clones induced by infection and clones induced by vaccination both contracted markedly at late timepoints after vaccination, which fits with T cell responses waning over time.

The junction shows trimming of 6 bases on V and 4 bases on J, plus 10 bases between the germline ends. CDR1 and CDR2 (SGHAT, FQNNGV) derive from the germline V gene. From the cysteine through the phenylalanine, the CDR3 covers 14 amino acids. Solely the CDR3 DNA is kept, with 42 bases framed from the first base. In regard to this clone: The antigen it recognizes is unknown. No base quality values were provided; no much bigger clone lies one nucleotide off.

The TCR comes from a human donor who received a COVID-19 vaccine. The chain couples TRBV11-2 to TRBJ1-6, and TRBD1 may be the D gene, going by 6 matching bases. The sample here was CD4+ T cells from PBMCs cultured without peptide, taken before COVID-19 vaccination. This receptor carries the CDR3 CASSKGHYNSPLHF. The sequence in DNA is TGTGCCAGCAGTAAGGGACATTATAATTCACCCCTCCACTTT.